The T cell receptor (beta chain) described here comes from a study of technical replicates of blood from a few donors. TCRdb's table, derived via immunoSEQ multiplex PCR, lists solely in-frame clones and lacks some. In the table there are some 84,000 clones, 91% of which are singletons. The germline V gene encodes CDR1 MNHEY and CDR2 SVGAGI. The CDR3 totals 16 residues. Trimming shortened V by 0 bases and J by 6 bases, and 17 bases separated the two germline ends. The sample holds one count of this clone. The chain is built from TRBV6-5 and TRBJ1-1; D call uncertain. The specimen sequenced was T cells isolated from PBMCs. The clonotype was recovered from a human donor in good health. The CDR3 sequence is CASSYSRFLMGSEAFF. The CDR3 region has the DNA TGTGCCAGCAGTTACTCGAGATTCCTTATGGGCTCTGAAGCTTTCTTT.